What follows are 18 T cell receptor beta chains derived from one specimen sequenced in a study of early T cells in non-severe SARS-CoV-2 infection. In TCRdb, the 5' RACE reads were re-called with MiXCR into one record per CDR3 protein. The sample holds over 50,000 distinct CDR3 sequences; 8% to 10% are singletons and the top ten take 1.2%. Sequenced: whole blood. The origin of the receptors is an adult who was a healthcare worker with PCR-confirmed SARS-CoV-2 infection or an uninfected control (not recorded which).

This clonotype was detected only a few times. V gene TRBV24-1 combines with J gene TRBJ2-1; D uncertain. This CDR3 has 13 residues. The V end lost 4 bases, the J end lost 7 bases, and 10 bases lay between the germline ends. CDR1 is KGHDR and CDR2 is SFDVKD in the germline V gene. The CDR3 is CATSDSMGNEQFF. CDR3 bases: TGTGCCACCAGTGACAGCATGGGGAATGAGCAGTTCTTC.

This clonotype was observed a few times. The J gene is TRBJ1-3, the V gene TRBV6-6; 8 positions match TRBD1. CDR1 is MNHNY and CDR2 is SVGAGI in the germline V gene (reference sequence). V gave up 5 bases and J gave up 2 bases; unmatched junction bases: 5. The CDR3 contains 15 residues. The CDR3 nucleotides are TGTGCCAGCAGTACCCGACAGGGGACTGGAAACACCATATATTTT. It codes for CASSTRQGTGNTIYF.

This clonotype was seen a handful of times. The V call is TRBV29-1, the J call TRBJ1-2, with D unresolved. The V gene lost 3 bases and the J gene lost 5 bases, with 13 bases spanning the gap. The V gene's germline CDR1 is SQVTM and CDR2 ANQGSEA. The CDR3 is made up of 13 amino acids. This CDR3 is CSVEEDRAYGYTF. The CDR3 coding sequence is TGCAGCGTTGAGGAAGATCGTGCGTATGGCTACACCTTC. Full variable domain (outside the CDR3, taken from reference TRBV29-1 and TRBJ1-2): SAVISQKPSRDICQRGTSLTIQCQVDSQVTMMFWYRQQPGQSLTLIATANQGSEATYESGFVIDKFPISRPNLTFSTLTVSNMSPEDSSIYLCSVEEDRAYGYTFGSGTRLTVV.

This clonotype showed up many times. The gene calls are TRBV7-9 and TRBJ2-6; D is possibly TRBD1 or TRBD2 (6 bases each). In germline, CDR1 is SEHNR, CDR2 FQNEAQ (reference sequence). V was trimmed by 3 bases and J by 4 bases, leaving 19 bases between them. CDR3 length: 18 amino acids. The CDR3 loop reads CASSFRGQALSGANVLTF. DNA for the CDR3: TGTGCCAGCAGCTTCCGGGGGCAAGCTCTTTCCGGGGCCAACGTCCTGACTTTC.

The table lists this clonotype with many counts. This chain joins TRBV9 and TRBJ1-1, with D possibly being TRBD1 (5 bases). The CDR3 length is 17 residues. V was clipped by 0 bases and J by 3 bases, with 18 bases between them. Germline V gene lookup returns CDR1 SGDLS and CDR2 YYNGEE. This chain's CDR3 is CASSVEGTPLEDTEAFF. CDR3 DNA sequence: TGTGCCAGCAGCGTAGAAGGGACCCCCCTCGAGGACACTGAAGCTTTCTTT.

This clonotype occurred many times. The CDR3 nucleotides are TGTGCCAGCAGTTACTCCGGATCCCCTTCTCTGGGCTACACCTTC. Translated, it gives CASSYSGSPSLGYTF. The chain has TRBV6-5 and TRBJ1-2; D gene unclear. V was pared by 0 bases and J by 8 bases, with 16 bases between. CDR3 size: 15 residues. Germline-derived CDR1 and CDR2 are MNHEY and SVGAGI.

The V and J genes are TRBV6-1 and TRBJ2-7, with TRBD2 as a possible D gene (5 bases). CDR3 size: 13 residues. From germline, CDR1 is MNHNS and CDR2 SASEGT. V shed 7 bases and J shed 4 bases, with 14 bases lying between them. The CDR3 DNA sequence: TGTGCCAGCAATAGCGACCGTCGGTACGAGCAGTACGTC. This sequence encodes CASNSDRRYEQYV.

This clonotype has more than one count but fewer than ten. V gene TRBV7-8 combines with J gene TRBJ2-7, with D perhaps TRBD1 (5 bases). This CDR3 spans 13 amino acids. Germline V gives CDR1 SGHVS, CDR2 FQNEAQ. Trimming removed 1 base at V and 3 bases at J, with 7 bases between. As DNA, the CDR3 is TGTGCCAGCAGCTTAGACAGGAACTACGAGCAGTACGTC. This sequence encodes CASSLDRNYEQYV.

This clonotype came up many times. V is TRBV2 and J is TRBJ2-1; D unresolved. V dropped 10 bases and J dropped 4 bases, with 5 bases sitting between them. The length of the CDR3 is 10 residues. Germline V gene data show CDR1 as SNHLY and CDR2 as FYNNEI. The CDR3 protein is CANGYNEQFF. The CDR3 DNA is TGTGCCAACGGGTACAATGAGCAGTTCTTC.

J is TRBJ1-6 and V is TRBV2; 9 bases are shared with TRBD1. The V segment lost 6 bases and the J segment 7 bases; nucleotides outside the gene matches: 1. CDR1 and CDR2 from the germline V gene are SNHLY and FYNNEI. The CDR3 spans 13 residues. The CDR3 nucleotides read TGTGCCAGCAGCACAGGGGGCAATTCACCCCTCCACTTT. It is translated as CASSTGGNSPLHF.

The chain joins TRBV29-1 to TRBJ2-3; TRBD1 matches at 10 bases. After removal of 6 bases from V and 9 bases from J, the junction contained 9 bases not matched to a gene. Germline lookup yields CDR1 SQVTM and CDR2 ANQGSEA. The CDR3 covers 13 residues. The CDR3 DNA reads as TGCAGCGTGGGACAGGGGATATTGGACACGCAGTATTTT. Protein sequence: CSVGQGILDTQYF.

Many counts were recorded for this clonotype. The CDR3 coding sequence is TGTGCCAGCAGCCCCGCCACGAGCTCCTACAATGAGCAGTTCTTC. This codes for CASSPATSSYNEQFF. V and J are TRBV7-9 and TRBJ2-1; D gene uncertain. This CDR3 contains 15 residues. Germline V gene sequence: CDR1 SEHNR, CDR2 FQNEAQ (reference sequence). Trimming pared 5 bases from V and 0 bases from J, leaving 11 bases between.

This clonotype appeared many times. The chain carries TRBV29-1 and TRBJ2-3, with D unclear. From germline, CDR1 is SQVTM and CDR2 ANQGSEA. The CDR3 runs to 13 residues. Trimming removed 4 bases at V and 0 bases at J, with 8 bases between. Written as DNA, the CDR3 is TGCAGCGTTGGCCTAACTAGCACAGATACGCAGTATTTT. It translates to CSVGLTSTDTQYF.

CDR3 amino acids: CASSRTGPQETQYF. CDR3 nucleotide sequence: TGTGCCAGCTCTAGGACAGGGCCTCAAGAGACCCAGTACTTC. The chain combines TRBV18 with TRBJ2-5, with 8 bases fitting TRBD1. Germline trimming cut 6 bases from V and 2 bases from J; bases unmatched to any gene: 5. Per germline, CDR1 KGHSH and CDR2 LQKENI. The CDR3 runs to 14 residues. Full variable domain (remainder filled in from reference TRBV18 and TRBJ2-5): NAGVMQNPRHLVRRRGQEARLRCSPMKGHSHVYWYRQLPEEGLKFMVYLQKENIIDESGMPKERFSAEFPKEGPSILRIQQVVRGDSAAYFCASSRTGPQETQYFGPGTRLLVL.

This clonotype was seen repeatedly, ten times or more. As the CDR3 is not closed by the conserved phenylalanine or tryptophan, this likely results from a read error. The DNA is omitted, as the CDR3 cannot be located on it reliably, and the CDR3 follows TCRdb's listing. This chain connects TRBV29-1 to TRBJ2-5; the table's D gene call, TRBD2, was not cross checked with the DNA. Germline V lookup: CDR1 SQVTM, CDR2 ANQGSEA. The CDR3 length is 11 residues, termini included. This CDR3 is CSVVERGASSI.

The genes are TRBV5-4 and TRBJ2-1, with 11 bases identical to TRBD2. There are 15 residues in the CDR3. Per the germline V gene, CDR1 is SGHNT and CDR2 is YYREEE (reference sequence). V lost 2 bases and J lost 9; bases outside the gene matches: 7. CDR3: CASSFPTGLAVEQFF. The CDR3 DNA reads TGTGCCAGCAGCTTTCCGACGGGACTAGCGGTTGAGCAGTTCTTC.

This clonotype was detected a few times. V is TRBV12-3 or TRBV12-4 and J is TRBJ1-1, with TRBD1 matching over 7 bases. The CDR3 runs 15 residues. With V trimmed by 5 bases and J by 4 bases, 10 bases remained unmatched. The chain's CDR3 is CASSTHRGQSTEAFF. In DNA, the CDR3 is TGTGCCAGCAGTACCCACAGGGGACAGAGCACTGAAGCTTTCTTT.

This chain connects TRBV12-3 or TRBV12-4 to TRBJ1-1; D is unclear. The germline V and J ends were trimmed by 3 bases and 0 bases, with 8 bases remaining between them. The CDR3 contains 14 residues. The CDR3 loop is CASSFNGVNTEAFF. CDR3 in DNA: TGTGCCAGCAGTTTTAATGGAGTGAACACTGAAGCTTTCTTT.